This paragraph reports one T cell receptor beta chain. Its antigen is still unknown. Germline V lookup: CDR1 LNHDA, CDR2 SQIVND (reference sequence). This CDR3 spans 15 amino acids. V dropped 10 bases and J dropped 0; count of bases not matched to a gene: 8. Tregs were sorted as CD4+CD25+CD127-/low cells. TCRdb recomputed calls from the 5' RACE reads with MiXCR, one row per CDR3 protein. The sample contains fewer than 55,000 distinct CDR3 sequences, more than 20% of which appear only once. Study-wide findings and caveats: Tumor Tregs overlapped most with tumor, then blood, naive CD4+ cells. Tumor memory CD4+ T cell TCR gene usage clustered with blood and lymph node memory CD4+ cells and lymph node naive CD4+ cells.

Sequencing was performed on Tregs sorted from a lymph node. This sequence joins TRBV19 and TRBJ1-5; 8 positions agree with TRBD1. The source of this sequence is a female donor with breast cancer. The CDR3 DNA follows: TGTGCCACCGCGTACAGGGGGTATAGCAATCAGCCCCAGCATTTT. Translation gives CATAYRGYSNQPQHF.